This TCR beta chain was captured in a study of blood T cell repertoires in COVID-19. The participants were between about 18 and 90 years old and came from under 25 US areas. Clinical histories supplied by participants themselves formed the basis of cohort assignment. With 5 bases clipped from V and 7 bases from J, the junction kept 10 bases outside the gene matches. Germline CDR1 KGHSH, CDR2 LQKENI. CDR3 size: 15 residues. Produced via immunoSEQ multiplex PCR; TCRdb's table is partial and in-frame only. This sample has a few hundred thousand clones, with 90% found just once. This rearrangement joins TRBV18 to TRBJ1-4, with 7 bases aligning to TRBD1. The specimen was PBMCs or T cells enriched from blood (not recorded which). The sequence was collected from a woman aged 18-29 years with acute COVID-19. CDR3 coding DNA: TGTGCCAGCTCAGGCCGGACAGGCTCAGGTGAAAAACTGTTTTTT. Translating it yields CASSGRTGSGEKLFF.